Reported below is one TCR beta chain. In the source study's methods: Reference gene primer amplification gave estimated nucleated cell counts. Only in-frame clones appear in the TCRdb table, and some are missing; sequencing was by immunoSEQ multiplex PCR. V and J calls plus clone size are reproduced from that table; the DNA served to infer D and trimming. The data show about 240,000 clones, roughly 80% seen once. The sample originates from a study of blood T cell repertoires in COVID-19. Study context: Sites across the United States, Italy and Spain contributed samples from acute and convalescent COVID-19. T cells, B-cell-depleted T cells, or PBMCs provided the cDNA or gDNA that served as material.

Germline-derived CDR1 and CDR2 are SGHRS and YFSETQ. V trimming: 0 bases; J trimming: 3 bases; junction bases outside the gene matches: 13. This CDR3 has 18 residues. This chain uses TRBV5-1 with TRBJ1-1; 8 nucleotides line up with TRBD1. Sequencing was carried out using peripheral blood. The sequence was collected from a woman aged 60-75 years with active or convalescent COVID-19. CDR3 loop: CASSLGLWTGLEYTEAFF. DNA for the CDR3: TGCGCCAGCAGCTTGGGTCTCTGGACAGGGTTAGAGTACACTGAAGCTTTCTTT.